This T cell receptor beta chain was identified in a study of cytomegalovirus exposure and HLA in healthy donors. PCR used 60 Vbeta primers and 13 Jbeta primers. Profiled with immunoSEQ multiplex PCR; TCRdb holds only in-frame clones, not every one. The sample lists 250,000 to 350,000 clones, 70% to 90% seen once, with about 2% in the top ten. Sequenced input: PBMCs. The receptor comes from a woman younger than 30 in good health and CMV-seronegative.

The CDR3 DNA reads as TGTGCCAGCAGCGAGAGTCCTCCCTCTAACTATGGCTACACCTTC. Translating it yields CASSESPPSNYGYTF. The chain is built from TRBV5-5 and TRBJ1-2; D uncertain. Trimming stripped 4 bases from V and 0 bases from J, with 13 bases between. The length of the CDR3 is 15 residues. Germline assignment: CDR1 SGHKS and CDR2 YYEKEE (reference sequence). Based on the CDR3 plus reference TRBV5-5 and TRBJ1-2, the full variable domain is DAGVTQSPTHLIKTRGQQVTLRCSPISGHKSVSWYQQVLGQGPQFIFQYYEKEERGRGNFPDRFSARQFPNYSSELNVNALLLGDSALYLCASSESPPSNYGYTFGSGTRLTVV.